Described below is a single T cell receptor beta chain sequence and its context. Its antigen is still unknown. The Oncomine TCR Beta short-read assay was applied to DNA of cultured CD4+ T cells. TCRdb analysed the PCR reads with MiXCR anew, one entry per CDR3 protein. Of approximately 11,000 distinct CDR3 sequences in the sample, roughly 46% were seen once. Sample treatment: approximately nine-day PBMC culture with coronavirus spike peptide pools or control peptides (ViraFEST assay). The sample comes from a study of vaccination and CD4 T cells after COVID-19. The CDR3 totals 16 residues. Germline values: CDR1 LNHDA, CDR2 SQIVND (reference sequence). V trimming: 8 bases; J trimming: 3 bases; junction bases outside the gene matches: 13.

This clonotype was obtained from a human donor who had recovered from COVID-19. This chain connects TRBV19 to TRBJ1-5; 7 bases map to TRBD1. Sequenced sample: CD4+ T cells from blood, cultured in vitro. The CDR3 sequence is CASGLLPGQNNQPQHF. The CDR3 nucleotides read TGTGCCAGTGGGCTTTTACCGGGACAGAACAATCAGCCCCAGCATTTT.